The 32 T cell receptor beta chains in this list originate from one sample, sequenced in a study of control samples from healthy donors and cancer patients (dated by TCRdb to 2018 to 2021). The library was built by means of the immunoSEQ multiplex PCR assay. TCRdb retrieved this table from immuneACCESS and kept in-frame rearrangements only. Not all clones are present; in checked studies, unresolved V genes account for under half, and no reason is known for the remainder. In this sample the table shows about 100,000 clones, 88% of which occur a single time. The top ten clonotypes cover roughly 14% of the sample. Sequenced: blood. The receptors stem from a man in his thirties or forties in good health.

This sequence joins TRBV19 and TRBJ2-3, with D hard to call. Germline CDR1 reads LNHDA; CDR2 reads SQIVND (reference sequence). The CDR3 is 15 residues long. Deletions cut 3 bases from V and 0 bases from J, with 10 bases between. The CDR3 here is CASSIFTASTDTQYF. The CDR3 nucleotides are TGTGCCAGTAGTATCTTTACAGCAAGCACAGATACGCAGTATTTT.

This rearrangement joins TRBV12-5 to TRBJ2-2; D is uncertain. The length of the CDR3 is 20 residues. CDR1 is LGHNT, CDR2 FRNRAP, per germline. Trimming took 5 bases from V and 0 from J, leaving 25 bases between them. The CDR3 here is CASGLPLGTLGTANTGELFF. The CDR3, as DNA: TGTGCTAGTGGTCTTCCCCTCGGTACCTTGGGTACTGCGAACACCGGGGAGCTGTTTTTT.

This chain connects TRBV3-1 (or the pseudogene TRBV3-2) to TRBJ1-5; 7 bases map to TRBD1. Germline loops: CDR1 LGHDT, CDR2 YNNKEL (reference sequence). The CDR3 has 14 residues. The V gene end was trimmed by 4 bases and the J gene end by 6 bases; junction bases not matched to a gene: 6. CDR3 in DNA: TGTGCCAGCAGCCCTAAGACAGGGCCTCAGCCCCAGCATTTT. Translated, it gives CASSPKTGPQPQHF.

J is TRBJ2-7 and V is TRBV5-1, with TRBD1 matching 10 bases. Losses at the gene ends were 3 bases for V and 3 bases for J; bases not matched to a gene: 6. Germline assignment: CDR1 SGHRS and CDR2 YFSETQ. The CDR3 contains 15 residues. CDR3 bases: TGCGCCAGCAGCTGGGGGTGGGACAGGGGCTACGAGCAGTACTTC. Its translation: CASSWGWDRGYEQYF.

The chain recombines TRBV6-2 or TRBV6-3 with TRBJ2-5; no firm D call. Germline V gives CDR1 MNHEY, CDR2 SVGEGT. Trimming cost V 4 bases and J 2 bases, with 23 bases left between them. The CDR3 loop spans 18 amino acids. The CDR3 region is CASSFSVRQAGTQETQYF. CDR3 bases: TGTGCCAGCAGTTTCTCGGTGCGCCAGGCAGGAACGCAAGAGACCCAGTACTTC.

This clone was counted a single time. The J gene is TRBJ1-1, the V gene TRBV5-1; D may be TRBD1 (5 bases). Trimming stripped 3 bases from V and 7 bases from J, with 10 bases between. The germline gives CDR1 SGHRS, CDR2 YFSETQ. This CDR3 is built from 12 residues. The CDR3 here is CASSWGQGEAFF. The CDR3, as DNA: TGCGCCAGCAGCTGGGGCCAGGGTGAAGCTTTCTTT.

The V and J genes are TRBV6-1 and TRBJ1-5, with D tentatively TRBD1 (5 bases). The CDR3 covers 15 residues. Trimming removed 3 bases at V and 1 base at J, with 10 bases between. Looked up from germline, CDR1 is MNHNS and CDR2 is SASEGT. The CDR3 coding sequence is TGTGCCAGCAGTGACAGGGTTTACAGCAATCAGCCCCAGCATTTT. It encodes CASSDRVYSNQPQHF.

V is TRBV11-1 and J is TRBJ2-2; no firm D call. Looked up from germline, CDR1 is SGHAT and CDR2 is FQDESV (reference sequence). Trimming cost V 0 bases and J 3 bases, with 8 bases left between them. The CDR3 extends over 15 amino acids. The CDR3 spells CASSLALRDTGELFF. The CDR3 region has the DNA TGTGCCAGCAGCTTAGCGCTTAGGGACACCGGGGAGCTGTTTTTT. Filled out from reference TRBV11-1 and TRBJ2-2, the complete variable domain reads EAEVAQSPRYKITEKSQAVAFWCDPISGHATLYWYRQILGQGPELLVQFQDESVVDDSQLPKDRFSAERLKGVDSTLKIQPAELGDSAMYLCASSLALRDTGELFFGEGSRLTVL.

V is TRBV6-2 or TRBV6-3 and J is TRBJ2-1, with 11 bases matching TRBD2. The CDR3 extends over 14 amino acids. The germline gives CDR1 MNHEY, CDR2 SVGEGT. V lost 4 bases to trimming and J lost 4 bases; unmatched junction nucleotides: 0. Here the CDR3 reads CASSWTSGYNEQFF. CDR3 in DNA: TGTGCCAGCAGTTGGACTAGCGGGTACAATGAGCAGTTCTTC.

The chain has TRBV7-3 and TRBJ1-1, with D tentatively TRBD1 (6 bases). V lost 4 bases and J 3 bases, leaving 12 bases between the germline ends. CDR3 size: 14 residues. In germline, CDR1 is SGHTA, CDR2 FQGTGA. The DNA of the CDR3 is TGTGCCAGCAGCTCCTCGGGGGCTGACACTGAAGCTTTCTTT. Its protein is CASSSSGADTEAFF.

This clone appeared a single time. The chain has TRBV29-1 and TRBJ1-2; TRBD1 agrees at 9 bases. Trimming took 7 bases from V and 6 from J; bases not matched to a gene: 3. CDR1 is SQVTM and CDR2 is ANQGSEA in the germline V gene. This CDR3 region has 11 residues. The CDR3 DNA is TGCAGCGGCAGACAGGGGGATGGCTACACCTTC. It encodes CSGRQGDGYTF.

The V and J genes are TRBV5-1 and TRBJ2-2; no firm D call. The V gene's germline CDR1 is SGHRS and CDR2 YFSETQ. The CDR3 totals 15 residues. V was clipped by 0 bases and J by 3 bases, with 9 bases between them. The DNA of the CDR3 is TGCGCCAGCAGCTTGGGTCACCAGGACACCGGGGAGCTGTTTTTT. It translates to CASSLGHQDTGELFF.

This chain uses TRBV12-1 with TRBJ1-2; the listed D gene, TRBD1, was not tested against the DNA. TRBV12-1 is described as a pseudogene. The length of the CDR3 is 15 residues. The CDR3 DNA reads TGTGCCAGCAGCTTCGGACAGGGGAGGCACTATGGCTACACCTTC. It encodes CASSFGQGRHYGYTF.

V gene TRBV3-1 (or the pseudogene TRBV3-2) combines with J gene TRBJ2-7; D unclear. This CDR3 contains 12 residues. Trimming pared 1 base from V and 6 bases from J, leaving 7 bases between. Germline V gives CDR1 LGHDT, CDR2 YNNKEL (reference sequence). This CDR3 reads CASSQVRAEQYF. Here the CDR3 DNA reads TGTGCCAGCAGCCAAGTCCGTGCCGAGCAGTACTTC.

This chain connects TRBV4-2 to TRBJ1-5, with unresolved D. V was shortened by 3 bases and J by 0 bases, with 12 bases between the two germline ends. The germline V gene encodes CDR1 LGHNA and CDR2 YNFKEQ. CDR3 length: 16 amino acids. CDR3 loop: CASSQGSESSNQPQHF. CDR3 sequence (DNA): TGTGCCAGCAGCCAGGGCAGCGAGTCTAGCAATCAGCCCCAGCATTTT.

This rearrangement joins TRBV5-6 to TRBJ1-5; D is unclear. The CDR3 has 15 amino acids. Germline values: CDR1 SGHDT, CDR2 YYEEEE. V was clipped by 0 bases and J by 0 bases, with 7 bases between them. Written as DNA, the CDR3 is TGTGCCAGCAGCTTGGAAGCTTATAGCAATCAGCCCCAGCATTTT. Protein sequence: CASSLEAYSNQPQHF.

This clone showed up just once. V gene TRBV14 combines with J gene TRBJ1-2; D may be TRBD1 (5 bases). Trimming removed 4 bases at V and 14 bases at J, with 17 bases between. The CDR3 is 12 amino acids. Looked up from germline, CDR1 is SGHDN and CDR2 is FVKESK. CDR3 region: CASSPTQGAETF. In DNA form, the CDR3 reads TGTGCCAGCAGCCCCACCCAGGGTGCTGAGACCTTC.

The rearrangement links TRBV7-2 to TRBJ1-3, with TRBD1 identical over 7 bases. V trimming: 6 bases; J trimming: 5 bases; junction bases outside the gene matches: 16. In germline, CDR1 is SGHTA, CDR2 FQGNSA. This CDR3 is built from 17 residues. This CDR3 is CASSFYGAGGNRNTIYF. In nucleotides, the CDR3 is TGTGCCAGCAGTTTTTATGGGGCAGGGGGGAATAGAAACACCATATATTTT.

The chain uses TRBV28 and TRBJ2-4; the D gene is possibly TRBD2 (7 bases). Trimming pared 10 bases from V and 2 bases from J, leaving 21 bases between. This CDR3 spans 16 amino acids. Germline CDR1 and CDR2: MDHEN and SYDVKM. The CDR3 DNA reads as TGTGCCACCTCAATAGGTGGGGGGGCGACCAAAAACATTCAGTACTTC. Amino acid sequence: CATSIGGGATKNIQYF.

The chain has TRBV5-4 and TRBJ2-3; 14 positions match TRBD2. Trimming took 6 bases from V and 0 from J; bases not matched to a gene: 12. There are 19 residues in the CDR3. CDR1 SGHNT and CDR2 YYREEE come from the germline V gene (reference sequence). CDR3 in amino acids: CASKKGLAGAPTSTDTQYF. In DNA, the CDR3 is TGTGCCAGCAAGAAGGGACTAGCGGGAGCACCAACTAGCACAGATACGCAGTATTTT.

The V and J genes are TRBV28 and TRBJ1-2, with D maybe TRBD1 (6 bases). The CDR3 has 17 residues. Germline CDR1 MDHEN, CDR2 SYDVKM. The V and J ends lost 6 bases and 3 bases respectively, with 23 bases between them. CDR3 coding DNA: TGTGCCAGCAGCCTAAGACAGGTATATCCACCGTACTATGGCTACACCTTC. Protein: CASSLRQVYPPYYGYTF.

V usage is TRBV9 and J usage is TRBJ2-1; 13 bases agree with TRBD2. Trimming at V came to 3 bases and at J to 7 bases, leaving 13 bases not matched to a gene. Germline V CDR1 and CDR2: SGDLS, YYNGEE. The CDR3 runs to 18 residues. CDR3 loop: CASSAPGLAGVKVNEQFF. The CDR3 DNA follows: TGTGCCAGCAGCGCCCCCGGACTAGCGGGAGTGAAGGTAAATGAGCAGTTCTTC.

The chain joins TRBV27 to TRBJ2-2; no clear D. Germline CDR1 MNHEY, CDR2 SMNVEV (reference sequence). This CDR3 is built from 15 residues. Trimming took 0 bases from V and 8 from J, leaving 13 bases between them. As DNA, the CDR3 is TGTGCCAGCAGTTTATCCAACTACCTCGGGGGGGAGCTGTTTTTT. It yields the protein CASSLSNYLGGELFF.

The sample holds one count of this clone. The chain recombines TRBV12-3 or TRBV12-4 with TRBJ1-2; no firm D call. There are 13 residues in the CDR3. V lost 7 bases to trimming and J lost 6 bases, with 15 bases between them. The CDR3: CASTPRWGDGYTF. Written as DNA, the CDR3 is TGTGCCAGCACCCCCCGGTGGGGAGATGGCTACACCTTC.

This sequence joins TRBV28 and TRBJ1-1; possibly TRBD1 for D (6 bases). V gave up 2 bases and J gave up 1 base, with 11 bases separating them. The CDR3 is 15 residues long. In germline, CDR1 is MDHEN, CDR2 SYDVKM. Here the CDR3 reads CASSLPGTPNTEAFF. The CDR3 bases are TGTGCCAGCAGTTTACCCGGGACACCGAACACTGAAGCTTTCTTT.

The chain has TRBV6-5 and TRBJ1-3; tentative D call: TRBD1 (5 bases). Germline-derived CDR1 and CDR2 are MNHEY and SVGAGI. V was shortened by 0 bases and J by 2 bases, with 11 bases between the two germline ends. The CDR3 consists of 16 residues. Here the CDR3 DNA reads TGTGCCAGCAGTTACTCGGGGGTAGACACTGGAAACACCATATATTTT. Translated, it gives CASSYSGVDTGNTIYF.

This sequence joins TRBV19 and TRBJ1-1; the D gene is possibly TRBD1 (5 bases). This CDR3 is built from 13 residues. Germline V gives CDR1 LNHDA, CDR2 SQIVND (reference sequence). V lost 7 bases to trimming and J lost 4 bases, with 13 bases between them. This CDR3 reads CASTIWGGTEAFF. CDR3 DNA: TGTGCCAGTACGATCTGGGGGGGCACTGAAGCTTTCTTT.

As DNA, the CDR3 is TGTGCCAGCAGATTGAACAGGGACCTCGAAGCTTTCTTT. This sequence encodes CASRLNRDLEAFF. The chain joins TRBV7-3 to TRBJ1-1, with D perhaps TRBD1 (6 bases). Trimming removed 6 bases from V and 8 bases from J, with 16 bases in between. Germline V gene sequence: CDR1 SGHTA, CDR2 FQGTGA. The CDR3 contains 13 residues.

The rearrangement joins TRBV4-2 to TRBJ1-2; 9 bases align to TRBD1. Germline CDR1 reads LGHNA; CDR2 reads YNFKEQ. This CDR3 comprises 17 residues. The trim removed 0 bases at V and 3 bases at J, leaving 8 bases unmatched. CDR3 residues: CASSQDIGTGLDYGYTF. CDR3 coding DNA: TGTGCCAGCAGCCAAGATATCGGGACAGGGTTGGACTATGGCTACACCTTC.

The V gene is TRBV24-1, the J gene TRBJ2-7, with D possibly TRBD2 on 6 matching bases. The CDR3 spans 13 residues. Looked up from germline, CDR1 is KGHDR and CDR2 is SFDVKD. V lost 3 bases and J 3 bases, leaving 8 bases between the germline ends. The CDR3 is CATSDGGSYEQYF. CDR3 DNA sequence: TGTGCCACCAGTGATGGGGGGAGCTACGAGCAGTACTTC.

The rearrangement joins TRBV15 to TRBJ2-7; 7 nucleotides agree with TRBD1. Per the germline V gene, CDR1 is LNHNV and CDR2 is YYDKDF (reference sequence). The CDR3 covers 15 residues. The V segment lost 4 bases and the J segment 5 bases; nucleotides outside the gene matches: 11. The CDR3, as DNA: TGTGCCACCAGCACAGGGACAGAAGTCTACCACGAGCAGTACTTC. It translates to CATSTGTEVYHEQYF.

CDR3 in amino acids: CASSPGTGGNQPQHF. The DNA for the CDR3 is TGTGCCAGCAGCCCCGGGACAGGAGGAAATCAGCCCCAGCATTTT. The chain couples TRBV3-1 (or the pseudogene TRBV3-2) to TRBJ1-5, with 8 bases identical to TRBD1. The CDR3 runs to 15 residues. CDR1 and CDR2 from the germline V gene are LGHDT and YNNKEL (reference sequence). Germline trimming cut 4 bases from V and 4 bases from J; bases unmatched to any gene: 6.